This entry features one T cell receptor (beta chain) sequence. Its antigen is still unknown. At a deep level, the assay was run. This table comes from immunoSEQ multiplex PCR, and its TCRdb copy is limited to in-frame clones, with some not included. The sample contains about 2.4 million clones, 90% to 95% of which appear only once. The sample originates from a study of shared clonotypes between healthy human individuals. The V end was cut by 2 bases, the J end by 1 base, with 8 bases between. Germline V gene lookup returns CDR1 MNHNY and CDR2 SVGAGI (reference sequence). CDR3 length: 14 residues. Splitting of CD4+ cells produced CD45RA+ naive and CD45RA-negative memory subsets. Study-level findings and limits: Blood alone was sampled, and tissue repertoires likely differ. Roughly 5% of naive CD4 clonotypes were shared across a few donors.

The source material was naive CD4+ T cells sorted from blood. Stated subset: CD45RA+ positively selected. The V and J genes are TRBV6-6 and TRBJ1-1, with D maybe TRBD1 (5 bases). This clonotype was obtained from a man between 18 and 29 years old in good health. Here the CDR3 reads CASSYRQWNTEAFF. CDR3 DNA: TGTGCCAGCAGTTACCGACAGTGGAACACTGAAGCTTTCTTT.